Reported below is one TCR beta chain. Its target is not known. The trim removed 2 bases at V and 5 bases at J, leaving 1 base unmatched. The germline V gene has CDR1 ENHRY and CDR2 SYGVKD. The CDR3 is 14 amino acids. TCRdb used MiXCR to reprocess the reads, holding one entry per CDR3 protein. In the table there are approximately 110,000 distinct CDR3 sequences, more than 30% of which are singletons. This entry comes from a study of T cell repertoires in cytomegalovirus infection. The overall study: It can be stated that public TCR beta signatures indicated CMV infection as well as a matching HLA type.

General observations from the study: Predominance within the ex vivo response was attributable to HLA-C-restricted CMV-specific TCR beta clonotypes.

The rearrangement uses TRBV10-3 and TRBJ1-5, with TRBD1 identical over 9 bases. This receptor was taken from a human donor in good health (CMV status not recorded). Some clones in this sample may be carry-over from other donors' samples. The material was CD8+ T cells from cultured PBMCs, obtained from culture after CMV antigen stimulation. Here the CDR3 DNA reads TGTGCCATCAGTGAGACAGGGGGCGATCAGCCCCAGCATTTT. Its protein is CAISETGGDQPQHF.